A selection of T cell receptor beta chains follows, all from one sample in a study of blood T cell repertoires in COVID-19. Sequencing used immunoSEQ multiplex PCR; TCRdb keeps in-frame clones, though not all of them. The sample consists of roughly 150,000 clones, roughly 80% of them appearing once. Material for sequencing was peripheral blood. The receptors were gathered from a woman older than 75 with acute or convalescent COVID-19. CDR3s include the opening cysteine and the closing phenylalanine or tryptophan. D genes are given only for firm matches. Where a row states a size, it is once, few, many or the class of an expanded clone; other rows omit it.

j_call clone_size d_call v_call cdr3_aa cdr3_nt
TRBJ1-2 - - TRBV5-1 CASSPRQANYGYTF TGCGCCAGCAGCCCCCGACAGGCGAACTATGGCTACACCTTC
TRBJ1-1 - - TRBV6-1 CASSEGKGRVNTEAFF TGTGCCAGCAGTGAAGGCAAGGGCAGGGTGAACACTGAAGCTTTCTTT
TRBJ2-2 - TRBD1 TRBV28 CASSRKTGVNTGELFF TGTGCCAGCAGCCGGAAGACAGGGGTGAACACCGGGGAGCTGTTTTTT
TRBJ1-1 - - TRBV3-1/TRBV3-2 CASSHLTEAFF TGTGCCAGCAGCCACCTAACTGAAGCTTTCTTT
TRBJ2-7 - TRBD1 TRBV28 CASSSSGQGSLSYEQYF TGTGCCAGCAGTTCATCGGGACAGGGCTCCCTCTCCTACGAGCAGTACTTC
TRBJ2-7 - - TRBV9 CASSVGAGPGEQYF TGTGCCAGCAGCGTAGGGGCGGGGCCAGGGGAGCAGTACTTC
TRBJ2-2 - TRBD2 TRBV5-1 CASSVGLADTGELFF TGCGCCAGCAGCGTGGGACTAGCGGATACCGGGGAGCTGTTTTTT
TRBJ2-7 - - TRBV6-6 CASSYEGMNEQYF TGTGCCAGCAGTTACGAGGGAATGAACGAGCAGTACTTC
TRBJ1-4 - - TRBV5-1 CASSFAGTRSEKLFF TGCGCCAGCAGCTTTGCCGGGACAAGAAGCGAAAAACTGTTTTTT
TRBJ1-1 - - TRBV6-5 CASKESRRAEAFF TGTGCCAGCAAGGAGTCCCGGAGGGCTGAAGCTTTCTTT
TRBJ1-5 - TRBD1 TRBV6-6 CASSRSNPGTGSSYSNQPQHF TGTGCCAGCAGTAGATCAAATCCCGGGACAGGCTCCTCTTATAGCAATCAGCCCCAGCATTTT
TRBJ1-5 - - TRBV20-1 CSASRRNSNQPQHF TGCAGTGCTAGTCGCAGAAATAGCAATCAGCCCCAGCATTTT
TRBJ2-5 - TRBD2 TRBV9 CASSSSRGGRSETQYF TGTGCCAGCAGTTCCTCTCGGGGGGGCAGGTCGGAGACCCAGTACTTC
TRBJ1-6 few - TRBV2 CASSERPWEDSPLHF TGTGCCAGCAGTGAACGTCCTTGGGAGGATTCACCCCTCCACTTT
TRBJ2-7 - - TRBV27 CASRGRGRTYEQYF TGTGCCAGCAGGGGGCGGGGTAGGACCTACGAGCAGTACTTC
TRBJ2-1 few - TRBV5-4 CASSPGPNSYNEQFF TGTGCCAGCAGCCCGGGTCCGAACTCCTACAATGAGCAGTTCTTC
TRBJ2-3 once TRBD2 TRBV24-1 CATRGSRTSSDTQYF TGTGCCACCAGGGGATCCCGGACTAGCTCAGATACGCAGTATTTT